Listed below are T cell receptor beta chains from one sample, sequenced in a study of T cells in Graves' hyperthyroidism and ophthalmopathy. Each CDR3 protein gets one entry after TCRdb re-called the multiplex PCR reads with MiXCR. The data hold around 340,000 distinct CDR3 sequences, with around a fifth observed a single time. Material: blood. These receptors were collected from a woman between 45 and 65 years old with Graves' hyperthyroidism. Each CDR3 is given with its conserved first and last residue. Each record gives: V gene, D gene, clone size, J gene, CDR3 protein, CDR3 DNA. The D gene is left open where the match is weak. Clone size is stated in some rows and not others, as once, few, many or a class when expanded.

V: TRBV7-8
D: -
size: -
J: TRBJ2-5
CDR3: CASKRRAVETQYF
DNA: TGTGCCAGCAAAAGGAGGGCCGTAGAGACCCAGTACTTC

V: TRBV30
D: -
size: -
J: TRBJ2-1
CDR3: CAWERSVFYNEQFF
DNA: TGTGCCTGGGAGCGATCGGTGTTCTACAATGAGCAGTTCTTC

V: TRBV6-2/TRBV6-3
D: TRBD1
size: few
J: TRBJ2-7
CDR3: CASSYAGQGGMEEQYF
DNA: TGTGCCAGCAGTTACGCGGGACAGGGGGGAATGGAGGAGCAGTACTTC

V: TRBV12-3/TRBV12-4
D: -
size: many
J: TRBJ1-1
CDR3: CASSPRMGAADTEAFF
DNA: TGTGCCAGCAGCCCTAGGATGGGGGCAGCGGACACTGAAGCTTTCTTT

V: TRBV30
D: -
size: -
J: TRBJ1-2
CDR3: CAWSEAGDINYGYTF
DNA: TGTGCCTGGAGTGAAGCAGGGGACATCAACTATGGCTACACCTTC

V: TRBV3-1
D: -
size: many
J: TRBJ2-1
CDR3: CASSQDRSYNEQFF
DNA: TGTGCCAGCAGCCAAGATCGGTCCTACAATGAGCAGTTCTTC

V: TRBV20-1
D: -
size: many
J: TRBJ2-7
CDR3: CSGTGGYASYEQYF
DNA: TGCAGTGGCACCGGAGGGTACGCCTCCTACGAGCAGTACTTC

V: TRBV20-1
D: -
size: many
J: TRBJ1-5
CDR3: CSATPGTGGNQPQHF
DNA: TGCAGTGCCACCCCGGGAACCGGGGGAAATCAGCCCCAGCATTTT

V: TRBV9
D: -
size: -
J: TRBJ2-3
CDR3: CASSERERADTQYF
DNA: TGTGCCAGCAGCGAGAGGGAACGGGCAGATACGCAGTATTTT

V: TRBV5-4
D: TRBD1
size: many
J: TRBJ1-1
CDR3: CASSPTGANLGNTEAFF
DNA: TGTGCCAGCAGCCCCACAGGGGCGAATTTGGGGAACACTGAAGCTTTCTTT